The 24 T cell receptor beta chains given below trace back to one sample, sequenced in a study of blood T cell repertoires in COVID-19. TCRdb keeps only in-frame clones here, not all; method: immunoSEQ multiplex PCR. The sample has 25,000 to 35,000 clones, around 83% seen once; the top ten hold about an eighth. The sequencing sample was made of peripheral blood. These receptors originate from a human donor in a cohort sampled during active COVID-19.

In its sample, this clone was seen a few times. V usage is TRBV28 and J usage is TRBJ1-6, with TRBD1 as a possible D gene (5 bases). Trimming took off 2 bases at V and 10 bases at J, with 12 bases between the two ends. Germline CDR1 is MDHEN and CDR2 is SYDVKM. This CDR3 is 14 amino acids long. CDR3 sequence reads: CASSLPNGGSPLHF. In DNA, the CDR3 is TGTGCCAGCAGTTTACCCAACGGGGGATCACCCCTCCACTTT.

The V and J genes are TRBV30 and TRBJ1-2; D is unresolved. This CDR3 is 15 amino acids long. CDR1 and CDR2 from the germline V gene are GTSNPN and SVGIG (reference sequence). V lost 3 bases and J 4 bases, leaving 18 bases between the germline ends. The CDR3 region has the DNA TGTGCCTGGAGCGGCCGCGGCCTAGGGAGCTATGGCTACACCTTC. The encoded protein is CAWSGRGLGSYGYTF.

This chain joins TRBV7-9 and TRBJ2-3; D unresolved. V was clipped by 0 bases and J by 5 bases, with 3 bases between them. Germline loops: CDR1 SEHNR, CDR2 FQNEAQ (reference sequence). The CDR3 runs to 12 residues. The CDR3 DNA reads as TGTGCCAGCAGCTTAGCGAGAGATACGCAGTATTTT. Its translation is CASSLARDTQYF.

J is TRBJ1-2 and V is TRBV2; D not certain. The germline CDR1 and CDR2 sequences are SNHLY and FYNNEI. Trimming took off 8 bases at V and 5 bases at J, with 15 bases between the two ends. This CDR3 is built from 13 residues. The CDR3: CASAAETPYGYTF. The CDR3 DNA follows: TGTGCCAGCGCCGCCGAGACACCATATGGCTACACCTTC.

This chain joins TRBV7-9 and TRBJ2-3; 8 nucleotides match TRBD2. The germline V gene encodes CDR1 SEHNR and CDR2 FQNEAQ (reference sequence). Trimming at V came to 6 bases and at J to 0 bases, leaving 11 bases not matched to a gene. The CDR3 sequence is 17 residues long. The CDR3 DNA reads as TGTGCCAGCAGTCAAGGTCGGCGGGGGGATAGCACAGATACGCAGTATTTT. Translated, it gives CASSQGRRGDSTDTQYF.

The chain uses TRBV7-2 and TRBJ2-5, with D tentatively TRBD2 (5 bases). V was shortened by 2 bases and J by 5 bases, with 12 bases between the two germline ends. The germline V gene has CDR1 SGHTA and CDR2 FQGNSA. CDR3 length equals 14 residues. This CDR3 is CASSLLAGRETQYF. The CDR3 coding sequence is TGTGCCAGCAGCTTATTGGCGGGTAGGGAGACCCAGTACTTC. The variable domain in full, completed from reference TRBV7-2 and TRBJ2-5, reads GAGVSQSPSNKVTEKGKDVELRCDPISGHTALYWYRQSLGQGLEFLIYFQGNSAPDKSGLPSDRFSAERTGGSVSTLTIQRTQQEDSAVYLCASSLLAGRETQYFGPGTRLLVL.

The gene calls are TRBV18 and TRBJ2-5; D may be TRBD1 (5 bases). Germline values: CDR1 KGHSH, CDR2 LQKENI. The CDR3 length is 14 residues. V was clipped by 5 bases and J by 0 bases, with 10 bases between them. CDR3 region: CASSVQAYQETQYF. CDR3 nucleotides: TGTGCCAGCTCAGTACAGGCGTACCAAGAGACCCAGTACTTC.

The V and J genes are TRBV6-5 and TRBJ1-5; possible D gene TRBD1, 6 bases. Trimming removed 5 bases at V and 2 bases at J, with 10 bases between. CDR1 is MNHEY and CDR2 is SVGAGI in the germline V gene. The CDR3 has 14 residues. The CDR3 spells CASSPRQGNQPQHF. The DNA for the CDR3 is TGTGCCAGCAGTCCCAGACAGGGCAATCAGCCCCAGCATTTT.

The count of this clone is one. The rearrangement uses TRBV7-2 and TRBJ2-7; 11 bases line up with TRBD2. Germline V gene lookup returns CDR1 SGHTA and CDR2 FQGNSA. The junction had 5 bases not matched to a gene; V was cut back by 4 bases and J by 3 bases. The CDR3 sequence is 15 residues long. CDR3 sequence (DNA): TGTGCCAGCAGCTCCCCTAGCGGGGGGTACTACGAGCAGTACTTC. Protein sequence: CASSSPSGGYYEQYF.

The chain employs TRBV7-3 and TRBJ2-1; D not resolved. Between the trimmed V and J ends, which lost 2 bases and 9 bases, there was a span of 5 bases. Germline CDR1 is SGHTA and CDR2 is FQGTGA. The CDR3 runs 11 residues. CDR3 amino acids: CASSLSGEQFF. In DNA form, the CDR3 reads TGTGCCAGCAGCTTATCGGGTGAGCAGTTCTTC.

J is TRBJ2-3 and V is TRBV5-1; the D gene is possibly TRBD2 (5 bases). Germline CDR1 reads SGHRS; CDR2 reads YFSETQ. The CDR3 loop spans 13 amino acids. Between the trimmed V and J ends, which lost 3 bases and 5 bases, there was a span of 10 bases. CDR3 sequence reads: CASSYGDQDTQYF. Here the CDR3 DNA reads TGCGCCAGCAGCTACGGGGATCAAGATACGCAGTATTTT.

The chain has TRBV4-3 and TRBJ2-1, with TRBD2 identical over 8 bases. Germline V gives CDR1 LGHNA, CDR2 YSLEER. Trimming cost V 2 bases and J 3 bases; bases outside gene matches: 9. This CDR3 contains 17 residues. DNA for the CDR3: TGCGCCAGCAGCCAACTCTACTCGCGGGGGGACTACAATGAGCAGTTCTTC. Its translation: CASSQLYSRGDYNEQFF.

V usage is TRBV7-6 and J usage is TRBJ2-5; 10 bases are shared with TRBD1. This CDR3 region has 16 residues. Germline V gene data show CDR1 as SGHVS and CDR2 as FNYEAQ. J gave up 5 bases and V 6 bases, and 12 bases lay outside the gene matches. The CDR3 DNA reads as TGTGCCAGCAGTCTTGGACAGGGGGGTTTCCACGAGACCCAGTACTTC. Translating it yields CASSLGQGGFHETQYF.

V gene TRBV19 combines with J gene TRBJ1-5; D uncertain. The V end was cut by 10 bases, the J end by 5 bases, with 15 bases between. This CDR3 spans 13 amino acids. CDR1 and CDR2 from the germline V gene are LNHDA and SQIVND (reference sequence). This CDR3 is CATGVRRYQPQHF. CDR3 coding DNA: TGTGCCACTGGTGTGAGGCGGTATCAGCCCCAGCATTTT.

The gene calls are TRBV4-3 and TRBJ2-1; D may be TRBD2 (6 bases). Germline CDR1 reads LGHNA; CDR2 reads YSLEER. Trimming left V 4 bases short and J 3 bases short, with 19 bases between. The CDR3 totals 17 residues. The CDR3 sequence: CASSPPRGGAFYNEQFF. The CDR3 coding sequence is TGCGCCAGCAGCCCCCCCCGCGGAGGGGCCTTCTACAATGAGCAGTTCTTC.

The CDR3 region has the DNA TGCGCCAGCAGCCAAGATGGACAGGGTCGCGGAGATACGCAGTATTTT. It yields the protein CASSQDGQGRGDTQYF. This chain uses TRBV4-3 with TRBJ2-3; 8 bases map to TRBD1. Germline-derived CDR1 and CDR2 are LGHNA and YSLEER. Unmatched junction bases numbered 7, after V lost 0 bases and J lost 5 bases. This CDR3 has 16 residues.

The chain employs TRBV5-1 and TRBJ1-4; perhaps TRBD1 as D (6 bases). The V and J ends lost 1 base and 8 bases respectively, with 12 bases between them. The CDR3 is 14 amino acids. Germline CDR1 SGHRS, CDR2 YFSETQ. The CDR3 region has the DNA TGCGCCAGCAGCTTGCGGGGGGCGGGAGAAAAACTGTTTTTT. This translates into CASSLRGAGEKLFF.

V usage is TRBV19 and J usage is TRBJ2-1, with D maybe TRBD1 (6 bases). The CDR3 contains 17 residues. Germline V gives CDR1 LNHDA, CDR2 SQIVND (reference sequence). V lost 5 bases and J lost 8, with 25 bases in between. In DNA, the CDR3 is TGTGCCAGTAGTCAAGATTCGTACAGGGAGCTAGGTCATGAGCAGTTCTTC. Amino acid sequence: CASSQDSYRELGHEQFF. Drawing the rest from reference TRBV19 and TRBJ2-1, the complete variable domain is DGGITQSPKYLFRKEGQNVTLSCEQNLNHDAMYWYRQDPGQGLRLIYYSQIVNDFQKGDIAEGYSVSREKKESFPLTVTSAQKNPTAFYLCASSQDSYRELGHEQFFGPGTRLTVL.

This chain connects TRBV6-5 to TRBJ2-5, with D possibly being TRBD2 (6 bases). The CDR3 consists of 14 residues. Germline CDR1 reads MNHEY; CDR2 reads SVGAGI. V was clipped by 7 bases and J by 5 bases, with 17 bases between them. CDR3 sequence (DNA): TGTGCCAGCAATCTGACACCAGGGAGGGAGACCCAGTACTTC. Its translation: CASNLTPGRETQYF.

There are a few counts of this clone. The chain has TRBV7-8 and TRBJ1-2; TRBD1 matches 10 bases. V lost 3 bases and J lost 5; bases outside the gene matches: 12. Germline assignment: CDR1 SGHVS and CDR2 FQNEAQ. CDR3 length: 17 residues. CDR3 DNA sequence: TGTGCCAGCAGCTTCGCGGGGGGGACAGGGGCTGGGTATGGCTACACCTTC. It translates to CASSFAGGTGAGYGYTF.

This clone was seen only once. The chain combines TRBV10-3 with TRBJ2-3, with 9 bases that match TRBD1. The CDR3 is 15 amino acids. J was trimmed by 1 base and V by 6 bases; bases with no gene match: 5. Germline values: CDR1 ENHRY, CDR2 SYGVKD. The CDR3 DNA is TGTGCCATCAGCCAACAGGGGGCCCGCACAGATACGCAGTATTTT. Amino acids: CAISQQGARTDTQYF.

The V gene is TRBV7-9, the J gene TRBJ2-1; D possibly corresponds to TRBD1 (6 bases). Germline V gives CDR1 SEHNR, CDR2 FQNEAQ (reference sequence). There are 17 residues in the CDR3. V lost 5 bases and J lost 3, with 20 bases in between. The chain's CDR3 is CASSPKHRVSVYNEQFF. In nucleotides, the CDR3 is TGTGCCAGCAGCCCCAAACACAGGGTCTCAGTCTACAATGAGCAGTTCTTC.

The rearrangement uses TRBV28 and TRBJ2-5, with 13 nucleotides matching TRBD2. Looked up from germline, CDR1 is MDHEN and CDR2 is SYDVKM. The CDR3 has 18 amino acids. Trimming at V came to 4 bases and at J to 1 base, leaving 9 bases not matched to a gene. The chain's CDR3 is CASSSWATSGGVQETQYF. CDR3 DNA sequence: TGTGCCAGCAGTTCCTGGGCCACTAGCGGGGGGGTCCAAGAGACCCAGTACTTC. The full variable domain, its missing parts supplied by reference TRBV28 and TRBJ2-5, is DVKVTQSSRYLVKRTGEKVFLECVQDMDHENMFWYRQDPGLGLRLIYFSYDVKMKEKGDIPEGYSVSREKKERFSLILESASTNQTSMYLCASSSWATSGGVQETQYFGPGTRLLVL.

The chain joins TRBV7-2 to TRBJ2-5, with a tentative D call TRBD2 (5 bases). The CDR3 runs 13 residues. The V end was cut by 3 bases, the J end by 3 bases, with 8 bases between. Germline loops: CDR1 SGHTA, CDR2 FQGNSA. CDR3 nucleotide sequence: TGTGCCAGCAGCTTCCGGGGAGAAGAGACCCAGTACTTC. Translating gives CASSFRGEETQYF.